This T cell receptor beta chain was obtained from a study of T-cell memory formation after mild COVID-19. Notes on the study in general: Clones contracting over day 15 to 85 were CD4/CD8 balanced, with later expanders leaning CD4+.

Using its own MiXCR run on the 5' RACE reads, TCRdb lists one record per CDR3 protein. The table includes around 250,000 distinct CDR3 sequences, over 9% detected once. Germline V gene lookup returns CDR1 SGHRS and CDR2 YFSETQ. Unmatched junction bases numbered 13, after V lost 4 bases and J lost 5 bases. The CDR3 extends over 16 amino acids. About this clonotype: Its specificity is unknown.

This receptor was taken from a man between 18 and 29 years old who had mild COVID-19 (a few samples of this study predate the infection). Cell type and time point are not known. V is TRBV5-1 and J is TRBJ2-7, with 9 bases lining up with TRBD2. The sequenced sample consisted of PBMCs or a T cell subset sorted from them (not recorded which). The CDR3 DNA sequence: TGCGCCAGCAGCCCCTCGCTCGCTAGCGGGGCCCACGAGCAGTACTTC. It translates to CASSPSLASGAHEQYF.